This T cell receptor (beta chain) was found in a study of T cells expressing NK-cell markers. The CDR3 totals 15 residues. Per germline, CDR1 MNHEY and CDR2 SVGAGI. TCRdb re-called the 5' RACE reads and shows each CDR3 protein once, DNA omitted. In total, the table holds roughly 390,000 distinct CDR3 sequences. The rearrangement joins TRBV6-5 to TRBJ2-7; the D call from TCRdb, TRBD2, cannot be confirmed without DNA. The receptor was derived from a woman aged 45 to 65 in good health. Sequenced input: blood T cells: a sorted CD56 or NKG2C T cell subset, CD4+ or CD8+ T cells, or bulk PBMC T cells (not recorded which). CDR3 amino acids: CASSLTGTRGYEQYF.